This T cell receptor (beta chain) was observed in a study of OX40 agonist ivuxolimab in advanced cancers. Study information: Every 2 weeks, patients got intravenous ivuxolimab at one of six dose levels (0.01-10 mg/kg). Study findings and constraints: On average, a greater number of expanded clones characterised CD8+ T cells relative to CD4+. Within 6 weeks, CD4+ and CD8+ blood T cells expanded clonally at 0.1 to 3.0 mg/kg.

This clone has just one count. Antigen unknown. Sampled blood was obtained at baseline, cycle 4 day 1, and cycle 7 day 1. Measured with immunoSEQ multiplex PCR; TCRdb has only the in-frame clones, and not every one. The sample shows roughly 110,000 clones, around 93% of them seen only once. The V gene end was trimmed by 6 bases and the J gene end by 2 bases; junction bases not matched to a gene: 5. This CDR3 has 15 amino acids. CDR1 and CDR2 (germline): LNHDA, SQIVND (reference sequence). Specimen: CD4+ or CD8+ T cells sorted from blood, collected in a trial of the OX40 agonist ivuxolimab. This chain connects TRBV19 to TRBJ1-4, with 8 bases lining up with TRBD1. The receptor's source is an adult with an advanced solid tumor such as melanoma, head and neck, liver or kidney cancer. CDR3 nucleotide sequence: TGTGCCAGTAGGAGCCAGGGGGCGACTAATGAAAAACTGTTTTTT. This translates into CASRSQGATNEKLFF.